A single sample is the source of the 26 T cell receptor beta chains below, sequenced in a study of vaccination effects on CD4 cells after COVID-19. Their antigens are not known. ViraFEST assay sequencing came after antigen-specific CD4+ T cells were expanded with viral peptide pools. On roughly day 10 of culture, CD4+ T cells were separated out. Some clones are missing from TCRdb's copy, which holds only in-frame ones; the method was immunoSEQ multiplex PCR. In the table there are 14,000 or so clones, less than 85% of which are singletons. The sample here was CD4+ T cells from PBMCs cultured with HCoV-229E spike peptides, taken before COVID-19 vaccination. These receptors were collected from a human donor who received a COVID-19 vaccine.

This rearrangement joins TRBV14 to TRBJ2-1; 9 nucleotides agree with TRBD2. Trimming at V came to 0 bases and at J to 7 bases, leaving 10 bases not matched to a gene. CDR3 length: 17 amino acids. The germline V gene encodes CDR1 SGHDN and CDR2 FVKESK. The CDR3 region is CASSQDVAGGRRNEQFF. CDR3 sequence (DNA): TGTGCCAGCAGCCAAGATGTGGCGGGAGGGAGGCGAAATGAGCAGTTCTTC.

J is TRBJ2-1 and V is TRBV4-2; 9 nucleotides line up with TRBD1. Trimming took 0 bases from V and 8 from J; bases not matched to a gene: 5. The CDR3 loop spans 15 amino acids. Germline CDR1 and CDR2: LGHNA and YNFKEQ. In DNA form, the CDR3 reads TGTGCCAGCAGCCAAGAGTGGGGACAGGGTTATGAGCAGTTCTTC. This gives the protein CASSQEWGQGYEQFF.

This chain uses TRBV5-6 with TRBJ1-3; D is perhaps TRBD1 (5 bases). This CDR3 contains 14 residues. Germline V CDR1 and CDR2: SGHDT, YYEEEE. The V gene lost 3 bases and the J gene lost 9 bases, with 16 bases spanning the gap. Written as DNA, the CDR3 is TGTGCCAGCAGCTCCACAGGAGCGGGCGTCACCATATATTTT. This sequence encodes CASSSTGAGVTIYF.

This clone was detected a few times. The rearrangement joins TRBV28 to TRBJ2-5; a possible D gene is TRBD1 (5 bases). This CDR3 spans 12 amino acids. Germline CDR1 reads MDHEN; CDR2 reads SYDVKM. Trimming removed 5 bases from V and 7 bases from J, with 11 bases in between. The CDR3 nucleotides read TGTGCCAGCAGTCGCACAGGACGGACCCAGTACTTC. This translates into CASSRTGRTQYF.

The J gene is TRBJ2-7, the V gene TRBV3-1 (or the pseudogene TRBV3-2), with D uncertain. Trimming left V 1 base short and J 2 bases short, with 9 bases between. This CDR3 region has 14 residues. CDR1 is LGHDT, CDR2 YNNKEL, per germline (reference sequence). CDR3 sequence: CASSQGIRTYEQYF. In DNA form, the CDR3 reads TGTGCCAGCAGCCAAGGTATAAGGACCTACGAGCAGTACTTC.

The V call is TRBV2, the J call TRBJ1-5; the D is unclear. This CDR3 has 13 amino acids. From germline, CDR1 is SNHLY and CDR2 FYNNEI. Trimming removed 8 bases at V and 0 bases at J, with 8 bases between. The chain's CDR3 is CASRYYSNQPQHF. As DNA, the CDR3 is TGTGCCAGCCGATATTATAGCAATCAGCCCCAGCATTTT.

The chain links TRBV19 to TRBJ2-3, with 11 bases identical to TRBD2. Unmatched junction bases numbered 7, after V lost 6 bases and J lost 8 bases. This CDR3 has 14 residues. Germline assignment: CDR1 LNHDA and CDR2 SQIVND (reference sequence). DNA for the CDR3: TGTGCCAGTAGGTCGGGACTAGCGGCTCTTACGCAGTATTTT. Its protein product is CASRSGLAALTQYF.

The chain recombines TRBV5-1 with TRBJ2-1; 7 bases line up with TRBD1. This CDR3 region has 13 residues. In germline, CDR1 is SGHRS, CDR2 YFSETQ. The ends lost 5 bases at V and 5 bases at J; junction bases unmatched: 4. CDR3 sequence reads: CASSRGGHNEQFF. The DNA of the CDR3 is TGCGCCAGCAGTCGAGGGGGCCACAATGAGCAGTTCTTC.

This clone has more than one count but fewer than ten. The chain recombines TRBV7-2 with TRBJ1-5, with D hard to call. There are 13 residues in the CDR3. CDR1 SGHTA and CDR2 FQGNSA come from the germline V gene. Trimming took off 1 base at V and 3 bases at J, with 4 bases between the two ends. The DNA of the CDR3 is TGTGCCAGCAGCTTAGAGGTCAATCAGCCCCAGCATTTT. Protein product: CASSLEVNQPQHF.

The chain employs TRBV25-1 and TRBJ2-5, with D perhaps matching TRBD1 or TRBD2 (5 bases each). Germline values: CDR1 MGHDK, CDR2 SYGVNS. This CDR3 contains 17 residues. Trimming left V 4 bases short and J 3 bases short, with 21 bases between. The CDR3 loop is CASSVGSGWGWKETQYF. The DNA for the CDR3 is TGTGCCAGCAGTGTAGGCTCAGGCTGGGGGTGGAAAGAGACCCAGTACTTC.

V usage is TRBV2 and J usage is TRBJ1-3; D possibly corresponds to TRBD1 (5 bases). Trimming left V 8 bases short and J 2 bases short, with 13 bases between. The CDR3 spans 14 residues. Germline loops: CDR1 SNHLY, CDR2 FYNNEI. The CDR3 sequence: CASEDSFPGNTIYF. In DNA, the CDR3 is TGTGCCAGCGAAGACAGCTTCCCTGGAAACACCATATATTTT.

J is TRBJ2-7 and V is TRBV25-1; perhaps TRBD1 as D (6 bases). The CDR3 sequence is 13 residues long. Germline V gene lookup returns CDR1 MGHDK and CDR2 SYGVNS. V lost 3 bases and J lost 6, with 12 bases in between. CDR3 region: CASSDVGAVEQYF. The CDR3 DNA reads as TGTGCCAGCAGTGATGTGGGGGCGGTCGAGCAGTACTTC.

V is TRBV7-9 and J is TRBJ1-2, with TRBD1 matching over 7 bases. This CDR3 is built from 13 residues. Germline trimming cut 1 base from V and 6 bases from J; bases unmatched to any gene: 2. Germline CDR1 and CDR2: SEHNR and FQNEAQ (reference sequence). This CDR3 reads CASSLDRGDGYTF. The CDR3 bases are TGTGCCAGCAGCTTAGACAGGGGCGATGGCTACACCTTC.

This chain connects TRBV4-1 to TRBJ1-4; a weak D match, TRBD1 (5 bases). This CDR3 region has 16 residues. The germline V gene encodes CDR1 MGHRA and CDR2 YSYEKL. V was cut by 2 bases and J by 7 bases, with 17 bases left in between. The CDR3 loop reads CASSQQGEIGREKLFF. Written as DNA, the CDR3 is TGCGCCAGCAGCCAACAAGGGGAAATCGGGCGTGAAAAACTGTTTTTT.

V gene TRBV5-1 combines with J gene TRBJ2-7; a weak D match, TRBD1 (6 bases). Germline V CDR1 and CDR2: SGHRS, YFSETQ. The CDR3 is made up of 15 amino acids. The V end lost 3 bases, the J end lost 7 bases, and 20 bases lay between the germline ends. The CDR3 loop is CASSSSFGQFGEQYF. The CDR3 DNA follows: TGCGCCAGCAGCTCCTCTTTCGGACAGTTTGGGGAGCAGTACTTC.

This clone was observed once. The gene calls are TRBV18 and TRBJ1-1; tentative D call: TRBD1 (5 bases). The CDR3 covers 13 residues. Germline CDR1 KGHSH, CDR2 LQKENI. V lost 3 bases, J lost 10 bases, and 15 bases lay in between. The CDR3 nucleotides are TGTGCCAGCTCACCCTCTCGGGGCGGGGGAGCTTTCTTT. Translating it yields CASSPSRGGGAFF.

The chain employs TRBV4-3 and TRBJ1-6; D gene uncertain. V lost 5 bases and J 5 bases, leaving 10 bases between the germline ends. CDR3 length: 14 amino acids. From germline, CDR1 is LGHNA and CDR2 YSLEER. CDR3 bases: TGCGCCAGCAGCTGGGGAGCCAATAATTCACCCCTCCACTTT. Protein sequence: CASSWGANNSPLHF.

V and J are TRBV30 and TRBJ2-1, with a weak D call TRBD2 (5 bases). The V gene's germline CDR1 is GTSNPN and CDR2 SVGIG (reference sequence). The CDR3 covers 14 residues. V was clipped by 4 bases and J by 8 bases, with 18 bases between them. CDR3 sequence: CAWTMTFPGDEQFF. The CDR3, as DNA: TGTGCCTGGACGATGACTTTCCCCGGGGATGAGCAGTTCTTC. Variable domain in full (rest from reference TRBV30 and TRBJ2-1): SQTIHQWPATLVQPVGSPLSLECTVEGTSNPNLYWYRQAAGRGLQLLFYSVGIGQISSEVPQNLSASRPQDRQFILSSKKLLLSDSGFYLCAWTMTFPGDEQFFGPGTRLTVL.

The chain joins TRBV5-4 to TRBJ2-1; D is ambiguous. CDR1 is SGHNT, CDR2 YYREEE, per germline (reference sequence). The CDR3 has 12 residues. V lost 9 bases to trimming and J lost 5 bases, with 12 bases between them. Here the CDR3 reads CATKTRDNEQFF. In DNA form, the CDR3 reads TGTGCCACCAAGACCCGGGACAATGAGCAGTTCTTC.

CDR3 in amino acids: CASSLVAGTSGDNEQFF. In DNA form, the CDR3 reads TGTGCCAGCAGCTTAGTCGCCGGGACTAGCGGGGACAATGAGCAGTTCTTC. J is TRBJ2-1 and V is TRBV11-3; 13 nucleotides line up with TRBD2. Germline assignment: CDR1 SGHNT and CDR2 YENEEA. The CDR3 covers 17 residues. V gave up 1 base and J gave up 5 bases; unmatched junction bases: 5.

The chain employs TRBV19 and TRBJ1-1, with TRBD1 as a possible D gene (6 bases). Germline CDR1 is LNHDA and CDR2 is SQIVND (reference sequence). This CDR3 comprises 15 residues. The ends were cut back, 8 bases at V and 5 bases at J, with 21 bases in the middle. The DNA of the CDR3 is TGTGCCAGTCTCCCCGCGACAGGAAGGATTACTGAAGCTTTCTTT. Amino acids: CASLPATGRITEAFF.

This sequence joins TRBV7-8 and TRBJ2-7; perhaps TRBD1 as D (6 bases). Germline values: CDR1 SGHVS, CDR2 FQNEAQ. The CDR3 is made up of 15 amino acids. V lost 2 bases and J lost 2, with 13 bases in between. DNA of the CDR3: TGTGCCAGCAGCTTAAGGGGACACTGGACCTACGAGCAGTACTTC. Its protein is CASSLRGHWTYEQYF.

This chain uses TRBV5-4 with TRBJ1-6; TRBD1 matches 11 bases. Germline lookup yields CDR1 SGHNT and CDR2 YYREEE (reference sequence). V shed 0 bases and J 8 bases; nucleotides not matched to a gene: 1. The CDR3 length is 15 residues. DNA of the CDR3: TGTGCCAGCAGCTTGGAGGGACAGGGGGATTCACCCCTCCACTTT. Protein product: CASSLEGQGDSPLHF.

CDR3 loop: CASSPRAQTGANVLTF. For the CDR3, the DNA is TGTGCCAGCTCACCCCGGGCACAAACTGGGGCCAACGTCCTGACTTTC. The chain has TRBV18 and TRBJ2-6; D is unclear. Trimming left V 3 bases short and J 2 bases short, with 11 bases between. Germline CDR1 and CDR2: KGHSH and LQKENI. The length of the CDR3 is 16 residues.

This clone was observed a handful of times. This chain uses TRBV3-1 (or the pseudogene TRBV3-2) with TRBJ2-7, with TRBD2 matching over 8 bases. This CDR3 is 17 amino acids long. CDR1 LGHDT and CDR2 YNNKEL come from the germline V gene (reference sequence). Germline trimming cut 1 base from V and 0 bases from J; bases unmatched to any gene: 8. The CDR3 loop reads CASSQASGRGASYEQYF. The CDR3 DNA reads as TGTGCCAGCAGCCAAGCATCCGGGCGGGGGGCCTCCTACGAGCAGTACTTC.

V usage is TRBV6-5 and J usage is TRBJ2-7; D remains unclear. Trimming stripped 6 bases from V and 0 bases from J, with 9 bases between. This CDR3 region has 13 residues. Germline-derived CDR1 and CDR2 are MNHEY and SVGAGI. This CDR3 is CASRPGSSYEQYF. Here the CDR3 DNA reads TGTGCCAGCAGACCCGGATCCTCCTACGAGCAGTACTTC.